These 18 T cell receptor beta chains came from one sample sequenced in a study of blood T cells in healthy people across ages. Together with a sample-barcoded 5' primer, a J-beta primer mix was included in a second PCR lasting roughly 6 to 12 cycles. TCRdb fed the 5' RACE reads into MiXCR, producing one record per CDR3 protein. The sample has approximately 1.5 million distinct CDR3 sequences, almost 35% seen once. The sample comprised blood. The receptor source for this set is a young woman in good health.

The V call is TRBV28, the J call TRBJ1-1; 7 nucleotides agree with TRBD1. V dropped 0 bases and J dropped 11; count of bases not matched to a gene: 9. The length of the CDR3 is 14 residues. Germline CDR1 is MDHEN and CDR2 is SYDVKM. This CDR3 reads CASSLWGGQYNAFF. CDR3 bases: TGTGCCAGCAGTTTATGGGGGGGACAGTATAACGCTTTCTTT.

The gene calls are TRBV20-1 and TRBJ2-7, with TRBD2 as a possible D gene (6 bases). Germline-derived CDR1 and CDR2 are DFQATT and SNEGSKA (reference sequence). V was pared by 6 bases and J by 2 bases, with 20 bases between. This CDR3 comprises 15 residues. CDR3 in DNA: TGCAGTGCCTCCTCACCGGGACTCCGGGCCTACGAGCAGTACTTC. It is translated as CSASSPGLRAYEQYF.

This clonotype was observed at least ten times. The genes are TRBV6-2 or TRBV6-3 and TRBJ2-5; D ambiguous. The CDR3 has 12 residues. The V end was cut by 8 bases, the J end by 5 bases, with 12 bases between. The germline CDR1 and CDR2 sequences are MNHEY and SVGEGT. This CDR3 reads CASCSSRETQYF. The CDR3 bases are TGTGCCAGCTGTTCCTCCAGGGAGACCCAGTACTTC.

The chain couples TRBV7-9 to TRBJ2-5; possible D gene TRBD2, 6 bases. The DNA end is a closer match to TRBJ2-7, so the J assignment may be wrong. This CDR3 has 16 residues. Germline CDR1 SEHNR, CDR2 FQNEAQ (reference sequence). CDR3 protein: CASSSSGLRNSYEQYF. As DNA, the CDR3 is TGTGCCAGCAGCTCCTCGGGACTCCGGAACTCCTACGAGCAGTACTTC.

The chain links TRBV4-2 to TRBJ2-7; 12 bases agree with TRBD2. The CDR3 consists of 16 residues. Trimming at V came to 0 bases and at J to 3 bases, leaving 3 bases not matched to a gene. Germline CDR1 reads LGHNA; CDR2 reads YNFKEQ. CDR3 DNA sequence: TGTGCCAGCAGCCAAGATCTAGCGGGAGGGGTCTACGAGCAGTACTTC. Translated, it gives CASSQDLAGGVYEQYF.

The V call is TRBV30, the J call TRBJ2-5; TRBD1 matches at 10 bases. Germline V CDR1 and CDR2: GTSNPN, SVGIG (reference sequence). V shed 8 bases and J 4 bases; nucleotides not matched to a gene: 1. This CDR3 comprises 11 residues. CDR3 protein: CARDRGETQYF. The CDR3 nucleotides are TGTGCCCGGGACAGGGGAGAGACCCAGTACTTC.

The chain recombines TRBV6-1 with TRBJ2-2; 10 bases map to TRBD1. In germline, CDR1 is MNHNS, CDR2 SASEGT. The ends lost 9 bases at V and 4 bases at J; junction bases unmatched: 2. The CDR3 sequence is 13 residues long. CDR3 protein: CASGTGVTGELFF. DNA for the CDR3: TGTGCCAGTGGGACAGGGGTCACCGGGGAGCTGTTTTTT.

The chain uses TRBV20-1 and TRBJ1-6, with 8 nucleotides matching TRBD1. Germline V lookup: CDR1 DFQATT, CDR2 SNEGSKA (reference sequence). J gave up 7 bases and V 3 bases, and 11 bases lay outside the gene matches. The CDR3 is 16 residues long. CDR3 DNA: TGCAGTGCTAGTGCCCCGGGACAGGAGGGAAATTCACCCCTCCACTTT. Amino acids: CSASAPGQEGNSPLHF.

The rearrangement uses TRBV24-1 and TRBJ2-1; 7 nucleotides match TRBD2. The trim removed 4 bases at V and 0 bases at J, leaving 11 bases unmatched. Germline V CDR1 and CDR2: KGHDR, SFDVKD. This CDR3 contains 18 residues. The CDR3 loop reads CATSDRRPSGGSYNEQFF. The CDR3 DNA reads as TGTGCCACCAGTGACCGGAGACCTAGCGGTGGCTCCTACAATGAGCAGTTCTTC.

This clonotype has a handful of counts. The J gene is TRBJ2-1, the V gene TRBV7-9, with D unresolved. The V and J ends lost 4 bases and 7 bases respectively, with 20 bases between them. Germline V gene lookup returns CDR1 SEHNR and CDR2 FQNEAQ (reference sequence). This CDR3 is built from 16 residues. CDR3 DNA sequence: TGTGCCAGCAGCTCAGACTCTCCCGCTAGTTATAATGAGCAGTTCTTC. Amino acids: CASSSDSPASYNEQFF.

This clonotype was found many times. The chain uses TRBV4-2 and TRBJ2-3; maybe TRBD1 (6 bases). The germline V and J ends were trimmed by 0 bases and 8 bases, with 9 bases remaining between them. Germline loops: CDR1 LGHNA, CDR2 YNFKEQ. The CDR3 spans 13 residues. The CDR3 coding sequence is TGTGCCAGCAGCCAAGATAAAGGGGGTACGCAGTATTTT. As protein: CASSQDKGGTQYF.

The chain is built from TRBV11-2 and TRBJ2-3, with 8 bases identical to TRBD2. With V trimmed by 3 bases and J by 6 bases, 8 bases remained unmatched. CDR3 length: 15 amino acids. Germline-derived CDR1 and CDR2 are SGHAT and FQNNGV. The CDR3 spells CASSFVQRGSDTQYF. The CDR3, as DNA: TGTGCCAGCAGCTTTGTGCAGCGGGGGTCCGATACGCAGTATTTT.

Regarding this clonotype: Since a much larger clone is just one base distant, this may be a read error. This sequence joins TRBV20-1 and TRBJ2-7; D not resolved. Trimming stripped 6 bases from V and 3 bases from J, with 18 bases between. Germline assignment: CDR1 DFQATT and CDR2 SNEGSKA (reference sequence). The CDR3 consists of 14 residues. CDR3 protein: CSAIGRLNIYEQYF. DNA of the CDR3: TGCAGTGCCATTGGGCGCCTTAATATCTACGAGCAGTACTTC.

This clonotype showed up just a few times. The J gene is TRBJ1-1, the V gene TRBV6-2 or TRBV6-3; no reliable D call. V gave up 7 bases and J gave up 4 bases, with 13 bases separating them. There are 13 residues in the CDR3. Germline CDR1 and CDR2: MNHEY and SVGEGT. The CDR3 DNA reads as TGTGCCAGCATCCACAGAGCTTTCACTGAAGCTTTCTTT. This gives the protein CASIHRAFTEAFF.

This clonotype occurred a few times. This chain uses TRBV29-1 with TRBJ2-2; D assignment may be TRBD1 or TRBD2 (5 bases each). Germline CDR1 is SQVTM and CDR2 is ANQGSEA. The CDR3 sequence is 15 residues long. V shed 3 bases and J shed 3 bases, with 14 bases lying between them. CDR3 nucleotide sequence: TGCAGCGTTGAGGCCAGGGACGTTCACACCGGGGAGCTGTTTTTT. It is translated as CSVEARDVHTGELFF.

The rearrangement joins TRBV30 to TRBJ2-1, with D perhaps matching TRBD2 (7 bases). CDR3 length: 15 amino acids. Trimming took off 1 base at V and 7 bases at J, with 17 bases between the two ends. The germline V gene encodes CDR1 GTSNPN and CDR2 SVGIG (reference sequence). The CDR3 DNA is TGTGCCTGGAGTGGCCTGCCAAGGGGGGGGAATGAGCAGTTCTTC. It yields the protein CAWSGLPRGGNEQFF.

This clonotype was observed many times. The chain recombines TRBV4-1 with TRBJ2-5, with a possible D match to TRBD2 (5 bases). The CDR3 covers 16 residues. Looked up from germline, CDR1 is MGHRA and CDR2 is YSYEKL. Trimming cost V 1 base and J 5 bases, with 17 bases left between them. The DNA of the CDR3 is TGCGCCAGCAGCCAAGGGACGAACCCCCCGGGGGAGACCCAGTACTTC. Translating gives CASSQGTNPPGETQYF.

The chain carries TRBV16 and TRBJ2-5; 7 bases are a match to TRBD2. J lost 5 bases, V lost 7 bases, and 10 bases had no gene match. This CDR3 contains 14 residues. CDR1 is KGHSY, CDR2 FQNENV, per germline. The CDR3 here is CASTPTGGLETQYF. In DNA form, the CDR3 reads TGTGCCAGCACCCCAACGGGGGGTTTGGAGACCCAGTACTTC.